These T cell receptor beta chains were read from a single sample in a study of cytomegalovirus exposure and HLA in healthy donors. The data were produced by immunoSEQ multiplex PCR, yet TCRdb's version contains in-frame clones alone and is incomplete. The sample lists about 120,000 clones; around 74% were seen once. The source material was PBMCs. These receptors all stem from a male donor in good health and CMV-seronegative. Both conserved end residues are part of each CDR3. The order of the fields is V gene, D gene, J gene, CDR3 protein. The D gene is left open where the match is weak.

>TRBV7-8|TRBD1|TRBJ2-7
CASSPDRGSTYEQYF
>TRBV6-1|-|TRBJ2-3
CASSATNSGTDTQYF
>TRBV5-1|TRBD2|TRBJ2-5
CASSLGLAGGETQYF
>TRBV4-3|-|TRBJ2-1
CASSHHYSYNEQFF
>TRBV7-9|TRBD1|TRBJ2-3
CASSLYRGGDTQYF
>TRBV28|-|TRBJ2-3
CASTSPGTQYF
>TRBV18|TRBD1|TRBJ1-1
CASSSRQGLNTEAFF
>TRBV19|-|TRBJ1-2
CASSIWGGYGYTF
>TRBV7-9|TRBD2|TRBJ2-7
CASSLPVGGVRGEQYF
>TRBV27|-|TRBJ2-7
CAPRAGSYEQYF
>TRBV5-1|TRBD1|TRBJ1-4
CASSPAGGQGEEKLFF
>TRBV4-2|TRBD1|TRBJ2-7
CASSQGTGVVYEQYF
>TRBV7-9|TRBD2|TRBJ2-7
CASSLATSGSHEQYF
>TRBV18|-|TRBJ2-1
CASSPLHGASSSYNEQFF
>TRBV7-8|TRBD2|TRBJ2-7
CASSLATSGSSEQYF
>TRBV5-8|-|TRBJ1-4
CASSREGQKNEKLFF
>TRBV28|TRBD1|TRBJ2-7
CASTTGGFYEQYF
>TRBV7-9|-|TRBJ2-3
CASSFLRSPDTQYF
>TRBV28|TRBD2|TRBJ2-7
CASSVPSEREDSYEQYF
>TRBV9|TRBD2|TRBJ2-5
CASSVELAGETQYF
>TRBV30|TRBD2|TRBJ2-3
CAWRTALAGGRDTQYF
>TRBV7-6|TRBD1|TRBJ2-1
CASGLGGTGGHEQFF
>TRBV28|TRBD2|TRBJ2-7
CASKREGTSGSYEQYF
>TRBV7-2|-|TRBJ1-6
CASSLVLGVSPLHF
>TRBV27|TRBD2|TRBJ2-7
CASSSRTSIDEQYF
>TRBV19|-|TRBJ1-5
CASSILSGREQPQHF
>TRBV9|-|TRBJ2-5
CASSEGDLLQAETQYF
>TRBV5-1|TRBD2|TRBJ2-1
CASSLTSGIVNEQFF
>TRBV19|TRBD2|TRBJ2-1
CASSILTSGGHNEQFF
>TRBV4-2|-|TRBJ2-5
CASSQDREAVAQYF
>TRBV13|-|TRBJ1-2
CASSYGTDRFFYGYTF
>TRBV19|-|TRBJ1-2
CASSSWAVRSLGGYTF
>TRBV2|-|TRBJ2-2
CASSGSRVGAGELFF
>TRBV27|-|TRBJ2-7
CASSKEIQREQYF
>TRBV6-5|TRBD2|TRBJ2-5
CASTLTSGSVKTQYF
>TRBV21-1|-|TRBJ2-1
CASSKRNSGAVYNEQFF
>TRBV6-1|-|TRBJ2-5
CASSDPPPWTQYF
>TRBV7-9|-|TRBJ1-2
CASSSHVGSNYGYTF
>TRBV5-1|TRBD2|TRBJ2-3
CASSMTSGGAWDTQYF
>TRBV9|-|TRBJ1-4
CASSVGGVDEKLFF
>TRBV28|TRBD1|TRBJ1-4
CASSPTTGGGEKLFF
>TRBV5-1|TRBD1|TRBJ2-7
CASSSDPDRVNPYEQYF
>TRBV7-9|TRBD1|TRBJ2-7
CSSSPGTGPSPYEQYF
>TRBV7-9|-|TRBJ2-1
CASSPLSGSYTYNEQFF
>TRBV27|TRBD2|TRBJ2-2
CASKGLAVGELFF
>TRBV25-1|-|TRBJ2-6
CASRQGAGANVLTF
>TRBV19|-|TRBJ2-5
CASSMSQVTQETQYF
>TRBV27|TRBD2|TRBJ2-1
CASTRTSSYNEQFF
>TRBV7-8|-|TRBJ1-1
CASSSPGTTLTEAFF
>TRBV19|-|TRBJ1-1
CASSIPRTKRTEAFF
>TRBV7-2|-|TRBJ2-7
CASSPPPRLLSYEQYF